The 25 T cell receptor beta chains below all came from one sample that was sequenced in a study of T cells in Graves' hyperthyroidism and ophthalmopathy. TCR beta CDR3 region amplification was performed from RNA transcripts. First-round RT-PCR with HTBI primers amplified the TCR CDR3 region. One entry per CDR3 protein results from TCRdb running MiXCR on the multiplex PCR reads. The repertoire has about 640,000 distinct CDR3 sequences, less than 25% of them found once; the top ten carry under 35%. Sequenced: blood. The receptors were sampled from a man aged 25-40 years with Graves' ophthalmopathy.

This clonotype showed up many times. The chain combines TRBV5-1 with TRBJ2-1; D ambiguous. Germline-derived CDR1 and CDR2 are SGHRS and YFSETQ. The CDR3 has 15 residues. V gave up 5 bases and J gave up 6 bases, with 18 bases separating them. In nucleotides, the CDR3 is TGCGCCAGCAGTGTTGACGGACGACGGAGCAATGAGCAGTTCTTC. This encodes CASSVDGRRSNEQFF.

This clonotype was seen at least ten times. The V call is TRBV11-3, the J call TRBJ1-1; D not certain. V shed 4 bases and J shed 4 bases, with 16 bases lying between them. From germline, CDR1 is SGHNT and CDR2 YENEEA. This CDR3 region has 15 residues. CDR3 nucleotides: TGTGCCAGCAGCTCCGGCCTGGGCCCCTCCACTGAAGCTTTCTTT. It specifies CASSSGLGPSTEAFF.

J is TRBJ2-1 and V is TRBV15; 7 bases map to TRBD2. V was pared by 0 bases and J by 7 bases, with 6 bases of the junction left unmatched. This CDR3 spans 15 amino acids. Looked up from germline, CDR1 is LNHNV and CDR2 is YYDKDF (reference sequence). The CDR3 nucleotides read TGTGCCACCAGCAGAGATGTGGCAGCGGGGAATGAGCAGTTCTTC. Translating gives CATSRDVAAGNEQFF.

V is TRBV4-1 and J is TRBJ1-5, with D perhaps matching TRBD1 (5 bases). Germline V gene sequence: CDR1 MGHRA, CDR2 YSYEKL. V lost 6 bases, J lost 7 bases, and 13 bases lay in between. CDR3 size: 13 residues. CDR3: CASSGDGVQPQHF. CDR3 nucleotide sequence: TGCGCCAGCAGTGGGGACGGGGTCCAGCCCCAGCATTTT.

CDR3 DNA: TGCAGTGCGAATAGCGGCCAAGAGACCCAGTACTTC. It translates to CSANSGQETQYF. The V call is TRBV20-1, the J call TRBJ2-5; tentatively, D is TRBD2 (6 bases). Germline V gene data show CDR1 as DFQATT and CDR2 as SNEGSKA (reference sequence). The CDR3 covers 12 residues. Trimming took off 6 bases at V and 1 base at J, with 9 bases between the two ends.

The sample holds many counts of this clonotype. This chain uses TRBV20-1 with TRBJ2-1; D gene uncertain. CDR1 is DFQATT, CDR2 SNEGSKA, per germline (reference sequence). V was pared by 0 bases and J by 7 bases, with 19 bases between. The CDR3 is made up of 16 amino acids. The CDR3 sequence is CSARDHTARPANEQFF. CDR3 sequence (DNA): TGCAGTGCTAGAGATCACACAGCTCGACCAGCAAATGAGCAGTTCTTC.

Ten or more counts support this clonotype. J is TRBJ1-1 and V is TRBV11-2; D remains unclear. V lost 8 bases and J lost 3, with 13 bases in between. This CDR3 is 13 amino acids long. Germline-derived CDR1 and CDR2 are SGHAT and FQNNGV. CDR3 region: CASARGWDTEAFF. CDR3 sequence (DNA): TGTGCCAGCGCGCGGGGTTGGGACACTGAAGCTTTCTTT.

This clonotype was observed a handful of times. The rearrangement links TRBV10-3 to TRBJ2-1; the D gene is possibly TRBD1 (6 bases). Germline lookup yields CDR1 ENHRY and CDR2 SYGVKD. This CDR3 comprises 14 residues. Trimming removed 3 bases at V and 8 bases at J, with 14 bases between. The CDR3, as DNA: TGTGCCATCAGTGACTTTACAGGGCGTGATGAGCAGTTCTTC. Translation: CAISDFTGRDEQFF.

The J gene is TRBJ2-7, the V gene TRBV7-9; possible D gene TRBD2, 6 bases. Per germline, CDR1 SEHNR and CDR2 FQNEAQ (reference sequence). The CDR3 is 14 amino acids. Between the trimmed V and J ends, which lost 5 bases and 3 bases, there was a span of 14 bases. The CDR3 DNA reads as TGTGCCAGCAGCCCCACCGGGGGTCTCTACGAGCAGTACTTC. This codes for CASSPTGGLYEQYF.

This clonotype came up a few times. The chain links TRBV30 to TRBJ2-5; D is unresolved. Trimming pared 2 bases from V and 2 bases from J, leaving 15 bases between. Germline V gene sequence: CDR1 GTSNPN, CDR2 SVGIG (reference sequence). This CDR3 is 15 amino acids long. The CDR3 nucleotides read TGTGCCTGGAGTCCACCCCGCCGCCGTCAAGAGACCCAGTACTTC. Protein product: CAWSPPRRRQETQYF.

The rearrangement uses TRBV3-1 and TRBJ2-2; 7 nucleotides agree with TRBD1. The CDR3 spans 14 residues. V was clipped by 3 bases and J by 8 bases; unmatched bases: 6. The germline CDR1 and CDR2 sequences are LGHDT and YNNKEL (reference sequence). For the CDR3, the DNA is TGTGCCAGCAGCCAGGGGGTGACAGGGGGGGAGCTGTTTTTT. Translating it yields CASSQGVTGGELFF.

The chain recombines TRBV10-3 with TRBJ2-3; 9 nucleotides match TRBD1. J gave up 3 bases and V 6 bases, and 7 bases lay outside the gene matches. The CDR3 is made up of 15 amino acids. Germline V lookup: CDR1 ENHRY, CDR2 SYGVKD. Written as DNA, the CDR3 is TGTGCCATCAGCCCCGGGACAGGGCTAACAGATACGCAGTATTTT. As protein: CAISPGTGLTDTQYF.

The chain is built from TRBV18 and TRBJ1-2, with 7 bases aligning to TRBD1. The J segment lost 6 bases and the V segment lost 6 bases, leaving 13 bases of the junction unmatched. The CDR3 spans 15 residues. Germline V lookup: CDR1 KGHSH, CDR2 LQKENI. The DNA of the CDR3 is TGTGCCAGCTCGCGTAATCACCAGGGGGAGGATGGCTACACCTTC. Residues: CASSRNHQGEDGYTF.

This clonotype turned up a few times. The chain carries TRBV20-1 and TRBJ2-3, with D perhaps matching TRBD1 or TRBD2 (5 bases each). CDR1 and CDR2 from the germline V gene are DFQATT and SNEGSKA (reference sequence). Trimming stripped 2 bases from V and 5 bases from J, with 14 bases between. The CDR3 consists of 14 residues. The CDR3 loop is CSARLGPRGDTQYF. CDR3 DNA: TGCAGTGCTAGACTCGGGCCGAGGGGAGATACGCAGTATTTT.

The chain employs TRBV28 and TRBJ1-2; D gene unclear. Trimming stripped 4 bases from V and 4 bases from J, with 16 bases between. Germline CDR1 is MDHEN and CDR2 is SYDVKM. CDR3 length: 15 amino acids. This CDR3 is CASSSTDRWGYGYTF. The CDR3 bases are TGTGCCAGCAGTTCCACGGACCGGTGGGGCTATGGCTACACCTTC.

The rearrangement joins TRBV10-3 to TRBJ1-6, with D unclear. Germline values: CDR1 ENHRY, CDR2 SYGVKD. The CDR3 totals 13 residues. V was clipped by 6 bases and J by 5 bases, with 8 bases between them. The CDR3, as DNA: TGTGCCATCAGCCGAAGGAATAATTCACCCCTCCACTTT. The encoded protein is CAISRRNNSPLHF.

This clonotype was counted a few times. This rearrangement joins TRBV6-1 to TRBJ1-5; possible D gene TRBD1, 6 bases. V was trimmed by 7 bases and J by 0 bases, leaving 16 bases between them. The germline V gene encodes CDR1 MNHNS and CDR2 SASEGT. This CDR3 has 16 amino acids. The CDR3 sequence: CASNAGQTNSNQPQHF. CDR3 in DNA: TGTGCCAGCAATGCGGGACAAACTAATAGCAATCAGCCCCAGCATTTT.

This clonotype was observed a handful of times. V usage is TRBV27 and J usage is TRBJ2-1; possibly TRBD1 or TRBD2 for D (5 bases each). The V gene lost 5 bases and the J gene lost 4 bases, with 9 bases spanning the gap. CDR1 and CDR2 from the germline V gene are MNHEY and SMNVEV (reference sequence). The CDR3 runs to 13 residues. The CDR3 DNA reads TGTGCCAGCAGTCGGGGCCATTACAATGAGCAGTTCTTC. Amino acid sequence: CASSRGHYNEQFF.

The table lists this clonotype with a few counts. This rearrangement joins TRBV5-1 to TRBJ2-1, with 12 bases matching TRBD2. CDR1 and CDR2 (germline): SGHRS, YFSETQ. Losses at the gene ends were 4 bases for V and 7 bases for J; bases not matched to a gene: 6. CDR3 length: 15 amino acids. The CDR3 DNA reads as TGCGCCAGCAGCATGACTAGCGGGAGAAGGAATGAGCAGTTCTTC. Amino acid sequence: CASSMTSGRRNEQFF.

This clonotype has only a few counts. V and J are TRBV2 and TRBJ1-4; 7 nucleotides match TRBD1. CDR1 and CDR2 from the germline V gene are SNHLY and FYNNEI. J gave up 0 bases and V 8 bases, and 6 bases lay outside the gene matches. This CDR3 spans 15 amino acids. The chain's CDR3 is CASSDRRATNEKLFF. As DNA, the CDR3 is TGTGCCAGCTCGGACAGGAGAGCAACTAATGAAAAACTGTTTTTT.

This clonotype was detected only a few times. CDR3 in DNA: TGTGCCAGTAGTGGACAGGGTGGGCTCTACGAGCAGTACTTC. Translated: CASSGQGGLYEQYF. The chain joins TRBV19 to TRBJ2-7; 8 nucleotides align to TRBD1. Per the germline V gene, CDR1 is LNHDA and CDR2 is SQIVND (reference sequence). The CDR3 length is 14 residues. V dropped 5 bases and J dropped 3; count of bases not matched to a gene: 6.

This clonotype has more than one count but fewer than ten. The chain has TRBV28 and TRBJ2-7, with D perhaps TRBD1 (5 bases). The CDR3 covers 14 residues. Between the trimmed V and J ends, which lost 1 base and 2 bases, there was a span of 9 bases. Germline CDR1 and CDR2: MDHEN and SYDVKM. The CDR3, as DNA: TGTGCCAGCAGTTTATCTACAGGAGCCTACGAGCAGTACTTC. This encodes CASSLSTGAYEQYF.

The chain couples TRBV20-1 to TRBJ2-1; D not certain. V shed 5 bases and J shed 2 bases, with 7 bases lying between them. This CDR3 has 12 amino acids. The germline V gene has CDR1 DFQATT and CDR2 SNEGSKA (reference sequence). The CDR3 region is CSAPIPYNEQFF. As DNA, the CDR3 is TGCAGTGCTCCCATCCCCTACAATGAGCAGTTCTTC.

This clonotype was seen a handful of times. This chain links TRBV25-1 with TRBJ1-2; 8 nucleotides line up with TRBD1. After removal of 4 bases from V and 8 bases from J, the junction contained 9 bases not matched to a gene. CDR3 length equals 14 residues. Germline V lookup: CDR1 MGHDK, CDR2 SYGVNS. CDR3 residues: CASSVPGQDVGYTF. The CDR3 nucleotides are TGTGCCAGCAGTGTGCCGGGACAGGACGTGGGCTACACCTTC.

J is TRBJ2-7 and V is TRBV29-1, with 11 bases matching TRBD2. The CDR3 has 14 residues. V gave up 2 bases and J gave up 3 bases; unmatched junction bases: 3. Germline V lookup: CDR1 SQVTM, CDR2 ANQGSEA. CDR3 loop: CSVETGTSGYEQYF. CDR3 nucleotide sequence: TGCAGCGTTGAAACCGGGACTAGCGGCTACGAGCAGTACTTC.